This TCR beta chain was retrieved from a study of early T cells in non-severe SARS-CoV-2 infection. On the study more broadly: Chains were unpaired, as sequencing was done on bulk RNA from unsorted whole blood. Study results and limitations: The study's VDJdb matching favored anti-spike CD8 responses and missed private and CD4 specificities.

Individual cDNA molecules were tagged with unique molecular identifiers. TCRdb passed the 5' RACE reads through MiXCR, listing each CDR3 protein once. The data show 85,000 to 100,000 distinct CDR3 sequences, about 11% seen once. Germline lookup yields CDR1 LNHDA and CDR2 SQIVND (reference sequence). J gave up 7 bases and V 5 bases, and 9 bases lay outside the gene matches. The CDR3 extends over 15 amino acids. This clonotype appeared many times. What it binds is unknown. The rearrangement links TRBV19 to TRBJ2-1; 9 bases are shared with TRBD2. Sequenced input: whole blood. This receptor was identified in an adult who was a healthcare worker with PCR-confirmed SARS-CoV-2 infection or an uninfected control (not recorded which). The chain's CDR3 is CASSSGLAVSNEQFF. For the CDR3, the DNA is TGTGCCAGTAGTTCGGGACTAGCCGTCTCTAATGAGCAGTTCTTC. Using reference TRBV19 and TRBJ2-1 for the parts outside the CDR3, the full variable domain is DGGITQSPKYLFRKEGQNVTLSCEQNLNHDAMYWYRQDPGQGLRLIYYSQIVNDFQKGDIAEGYSVSREKKESFPLTVTSAQKNPTAFYLCASSSGLAVSNEQFFGPGTRLTVL.